This T cell receptor (beta chain) was sequenced during a study of PD-L1 blockade in urothelial cancer (dated by TCRdb to 2015 to 2018). With respect to the entire study: All patients started therapy around 2014 and received atezolizumab 1,200 mg intravenously every 3 weeks. About 85% of the 29 patients were males with bladder-origin urothelial cancer, and 18 of 29 reported a prior smoking history. Patients had an ECOG performance status of 0 or 1 and had received between 0 and 3 prior chemotherapy regimens. Blood samples were analyzed at 3 weeks after treatment start (second dose) and at 6 weeks after treatment start. Blood samples gave median yields of approximately 130,000 T cells and more than 80,000 unique TCRs, along with a median clonality of approximately 0.08. An exploratory multi-omic analysis was conducted of the somatic, immune and clinical correlates of response to PD-L1 blockade with atezolizumab in urothelial cancer. Pretreatment tumor samples, along with matched peripheral blood serially collected before and after atezolizumab treatment, were subjected to TCR sequencing. Durable clinical benefit meant progression-free survival longer than 6 months, and TCR features were also tested against progression-free and overall survival. In the same patients who had TCR sequencing, pretreatment tumors also underwent whole exome sequencing and RNA sequencing. Durable clinical benefit was achieved by nine patients and was not achieved by 20 patients. Some 29 patients had pretreatment blood TCR-seq, some 24 had at least one posttreatment blood collection, and some 24 had tumor TCR-seq.

Interpreted using the paper, the time point label stands for: peripheral blood 6 weeks after treatment start. The cohort included under 35 patients with locally advanced or metastatic urothelial carcinoma who were treated at Memorial Sloan Kettering on a trial protocol. Peripheral blood mononuclear cells were collected from each patient pretreatment and during treatment, giving between 1 and 8 total time points per patient. The Qiagen DNeasy Blood extraction kit was used to purify genomic DNA from total PBMCs and from tumor samples. Collected pretreatment and during treatment, PBMCs were isolated and stored as previously described. Regarding this clone: Its specific antigen is unknown. One base away there is no much larger clone; base qualities are not given.

Each PCR received spiked-in synthetic TCR analog templates so that absolute template abundance could be estimated from read counts. Using the immunoSEQ assay, TCRbeta CDR3 regions were amplified from genomic DNA with bias-controlled V and J gene primers. Rearranged TCRbeta segments were sequenced at approximately 20X coverage. The authors processed their data as follows. Sequencing errors were corrected by clustering, and CDR3s were annotated against IMGT so that V, D and J genes could be assigned. Out-of-frame and stop-codon sequences were excluded, and only productive TCRbeta rearrangements were used in downstream analyses. Clonality was computed as one minus Shannon entropy normalized by the log of the number of unique productive sequences. Fisher's exact test with Benjamini-Hochberg correction, at a threshold of adjusted p below 0.01, was used to find clones that differed between time points or between blood and tumor. The immuneACCESS repertoire file appears here via TCRdb, limited to in-frame rearrangements. These files lack a portion of the clones; in checked studies, under half of the deficit traces to unresolved V genes, and the cause of the others is not known. V and J calls plus clone size are reproduced from that table; the DNA served to infer D and trimming. The sample table records more than 60,000 clones; around nine tenths of these occur just once. The ten largest clones represent about 11% of the sample.

Sequences SGHNT (CDR1) and YYREEE (CDR2) are obtained from the germline V gene (reference sequence). After removal of 3 bases from V and 7 bases from J, the junction retains 7 bases not matched to a gene. CDR3 length: 14 amino acids, cysteine to phenylalanine. Here the CDR3 DNA is all that survives: 42 bases in frame from base 1. Overall study results and their limits: Among patients with durable benefit, tumor-associated TCR clones showed greater expansion in peripheral blood 3 weeks after treatment started (n ≈ 20, p = 0.022). Improved progression-free and overall survival was associated with having pretreatment peripheral blood TCR clonality below the median. Because the sample size was small (n of about 29) and many of the analyses were exploratory, the results are meant to be hypothesis-generating.

The TCR originated in a man between 60 and 75 years old with urothelial cancer. Sample: PBMCs, taken around atezolizumab (anti-PD-L1) treatment. The V and J segments used are TRBV5-4 and TRBJ1-2, with 9 bases aligning to TRBD1. DNA sequence: TGTGCCAGCAGCTGGGGACAGGGACGGCGTGGCTACACCTTC. Translated, it reads CASSWGQGRRGYTF.